This entry lists 9 T cell receptor beta chains sequenced from one sample in a study of cytomegalovirus exposure and HLA in healthy donors. The PCR used 60 Vbeta and 13 Jbeta primers. Sequenced by immunoSEQ multiplex PCR; TCRdb stores in-frame clones only, minus some. The table shows about 160,000 clones, with approximately 79% occurring only once. Sequencing input: PBMCs. The receptors were gathered from a woman between 50 and 59 years old in good health and CMV-seropositive.

The genes are TRBV6-6 and TRBJ1-4; TRBD1 aligns across 8 bases. Trimming cost V 2 bases and J 5 bases; bases outside gene matches: 4. CDR1 is MNHNY and CDR2 is SVGAGI in the germline V gene (reference sequence). The CDR3 extends over 15 amino acids. Here the CDR3 DNA reads TGTGCCAGCAGTTACCTGGACAGGGTAAATGAAAAACTGTTTTTT. Translating it yields CASSYLDRVNEKLFF.

Here the CDR3 reads CASSLAGGGLSTDTQYF. In nucleotides, the CDR3 is TGTGCCAGCAGCCTAGCGGGGGGGGGCCTATCCACAGATACGCAGTATTTT. This chain joins TRBV2 and TRBJ2-3; TRBD2 matches at 12 bases. Germline-derived CDR1 and CDR2 are SNHLY and FYNNEI. The J segment lost 2 bases and the V segment lost 6 bases, leaving 9 bases of the junction unmatched. This CDR3 comprises 17 residues. Filled out from reference TRBV2 and TRBJ2-3, the complete variable domain reads EPEVTQTPSHQVTQMGQEVILRCVPISNHLYFYWYRQILGQKVEFLVSFYNNEISEKSEIFDDQFSVERPDGSNFTLKIRSTKLEDSAMYFCASSLAGGGLSTDTQYFGPGTRLTVL.

This clone was counted a single time. For the CDR3, the DNA is TGCGCCAGCAGCCAAGGACTAGAATACGAGCAGTACTTC. Amino acid sequence: CASSQGLEYEQYF. The chain combines TRBV4-1 with TRBJ2-7; weak D call: TRBD2 (6 bases). Germline CDR1 reads MGHRA; CDR2 reads YSYEKL. The CDR3 runs to 13 residues. Trimming cost V 1 base and J 4 bases, with 8 bases left between them.

This chain connects TRBV18 to TRBJ1-2; D remains ambiguous. Germline lookup yields CDR1 KGHSH and CDR2 LQKENI. The CDR3 has 12 residues. V was clipped by 3 bases and J by 4 bases, with 6 bases between them. CDR3 region: CASSPTVYGYTF. CDR3 nucleotide sequence: TGTGCCAGCTCACCCACAGTCTATGGCTACACCTTC.

This sequence joins TRBV1 and TRBJ1-1; whether TRBD1, the table's D call, matches the DNA was not checked. TRBV1 is noted as a pseudogene. The CDR3 has 15 residues. CDR3 in DNA: TGCACCAGCAGCCAAGATTACTCGACAGGGGCTGAAGCTTTCTTT. Its protein product is CTSSQDYSTGAEAFF.

This rearrangement joins TRBV9 to TRBJ2-1, with 7 bases identical to TRBD1. The ends lost 4 bases at V and 3 bases at J; junction bases unmatched: 7. Germline-derived CDR1 and CDR2 are SGDLS and YYNGEE. The CDR3 consists of 15 residues. The CDR3 DNA reads as TGTGCCAGCAGCCCGAGACAGGGAGACTACAATGAGCAGTTCTTC. Translating gives CASSPRQGDYNEQFF.

J is TRBJ2-7 and V is TRBV4-1; D might be TRBD1 (6 bases). This CDR3 has 14 amino acids. V shed 0 bases and J shed 7 bases, with 13 bases lying between them. Germline lookup yields CDR1 MGHRA and CDR2 YSYEKL. CDR3 amino acids: CASSQEGAGGEQYF. CDR3 bases: TGCGCCAGCAGCCAAGAGGGGGCAGGTGGGGAGCAGTACTTC.

The J gene is TRBJ1-5, the V gene TRBV5-6; a weak D match, TRBD1 (5 bases). CDR3 size: 14 residues. Germline CDR1 and CDR2: SGHDT and YYEEEE. V was pared by 3 bases and J by 5 bases, with 12 bases between. The CDR3 DNA follows: TGTGCCAGCAGCTCAGGCCGCAGGGATCAGCCCCAGCATTTT. Its protein is CASSSGRRDQPQHF.

The CDR3 DNA follows: TGTGCCAGCAGCGGTAGCGGGGGCCACTCCTACAATGAGCAGTTCTTC. Translating gives CASSGSGGHSYNEQFF. The genes are TRBV9 and TRBJ2-1; 9 positions match TRBD2. This CDR3 is 16 amino acids long. With 3 bases clipped from V and 0 bases from J, the junction kept 4 bases outside the gene matches. Germline CDR1 is SGDLS and CDR2 is YYNGEE.